These 23 T cell receptor beta chains originate from one sample sequenced in a study of T cells in Graves' hyperthyroidism and ophthalmopathy. The source material, RNA transcripts, was used to amplify TCR beta CDR3 regions. The HTBI primer set was used in a first-round RT-PCR of the TCR CDR3. TCRdb reprocessed the multiplex PCR reads with MiXCR, giving one entry per CDR3 protein. Among fewer than 900,000 distinct CDR3 sequences listed, 18% were seen once. Input material: blood. These receptors were obtained from a woman in her fifties or sixties with Graves' hyperthyroidism that later progressed to Graves' ophthalmopathy.

This chain connects TRBV12-3 or TRBV12-4 to TRBJ2-5; D not resolved. The CDR3 is made up of 13 amino acids. V was cut by 6 bases and J by 6 bases, with 14 bases left in between. This CDR3 reads CASSPVAQQTQYF. CDR3 coding DNA: TGTGCCAGCAGCCCGGTGGCCCAGCAGACCCAGTACTTC.

This clonotype was counted at least ten times. The gene calls are TRBV2 and TRBJ1-1, with D maybe TRBD1 (6 bases). CDR3 length: 15 amino acids. Per germline, CDR1 SNHLY and CDR2 FYNNEI. V shed 7 bases and J shed 1 base, with 16 bases lying between them. The DNA of the CDR3 is TGTGCCAGCAATTTCGGAGGGGGGGGGAACACTGAAGCTTTCTTT. It is translated as CASNFGGGGNTEAFF.

This clonotype was detected a few times. CDR3 residues: CASSLSPGTGVYEQYF. The CDR3 nucleotides are TGCGCCAGCAGCCTTTCCCCGGGGACAGGGGTGTACGAGCAGTACTTC. The chain recombines TRBV4-1 with TRBJ2-7; the match to TRBD1 covers 10 bases. V was clipped by 4 bases and J by 4 bases; unmatched bases: 10. The CDR3 contains 16 residues. Germline CDR1 is MGHRA and CDR2 is YSYEKL.

This clonotype occurred a few times. The CDR3 region has the DNA TGTGCCAGCAGCTTAGGGGACAGGAAATACTATGGCTACACCTTC. Its translation is CASSLGDRKYYGYTF. V and J are TRBV7-9 and TRBJ1-2; TRBD1 agrees at 8 bases. Trimming at V came to 1 base and at J to 3 bases, leaving 4 bases not matched to a gene. The germline CDR1 and CDR2 sequences are SEHNR and FQNEAQ (reference sequence). This CDR3 has 15 residues.

This chain links TRBV5-1 with TRBJ2-4; D possibly matches TRBD1 or TRBD2 (5 bases each). With 3 bases removed from V and 7 bases from J, the gap between germline ends came to 20 bases. The CDR3 runs to 16 residues. The germline gives CDR1 SGHRS, CDR2 YFSETQ. The CDR3 sequence is CASSSGTERFGNIQYF. The CDR3 DNA follows: TGCGCCAGCAGCTCCGGGACGGAAAGGTTCGGGAACATTCAGTACTTC.

This clonotype was seen just once. The chain recombines TRBV3-1 with TRBJ1-5; D is unclear. Trimming cost V 6 bases and J 7 bases, with 16 bases left between them. Germline CDR1 LGHDT, CDR2 YNNKEL (reference sequence). The CDR3 has 14 residues. The CDR3: CASSQNRVGQPQHF. DNA for the CDR3: TGTGCCAGCAGTCAGAACCGGGTCGGGCAGCCCCAGCATTTT.

The CDR3 nucleotides are TGTGCCAGTAGTGCCTTACGGAGCAATTCACCCCTCCACTTT. Its protein product is CASSALRSNSPLHF. The rearrangement links TRBV19 to TRBJ1-6; D call uncertain. The CDR3 runs to 14 residues. Trimming removed 5 bases from V and 7 bases from J, with 12 bases in between. The germline V gene encodes CDR1 LNHDA and CDR2 SQIVND (reference sequence).

At least ten counts were recorded for this clonotype. The chain recombines TRBV20-1 with TRBJ2-3; D call uncertain. V was pared by 5 bases and J by 0 bases, with 6 bases between. The germline gives CDR1 DFQATT, CDR2 SNEGSKA (reference sequence). The CDR3 extends over 12 amino acids. Written as DNA, the CDR3 is TGCAGTGCTGGGGAAAGCACAGATACGCAGTATTTT. Translating gives CSAGESTDTQYF.

This clonotype occurred a few times. V gene TRBV12-5 combines with J gene TRBJ1-5, with D tentatively TRBD1 (5 bases). Germline CDR1 is LGHNT and CDR2 is FRNRAP. Trimming shortened V by 2 bases and J by 2 bases, and 13 bases separated the two germline ends. This CDR3 is 16 amino acids long. In DNA, the CDR3 is TGTGCTAGTGGTTTGTACCGGGGGTTGGGCAATCAGCCCCAGCATTTT. Amino acid sequence: CASGLYRGLGNQPQHF.

V and J are TRBV29-1 and TRBJ1-1; D gene unclear. Trimming took 5 bases from V and 0 from J, leaving 4 bases between them. The CDR3 has 11 residues. CDR1 and CDR2 from the germline V gene are SQVTM and ANQGSEA. The CDR3 DNA is TGCAGCGTTCGGGTGAACACTGAAGCTTTCTTT. This encodes CSVRVNTEAFF.

A few counts support this clonotype. The chain couples TRBV5-6 to TRBJ2-5; 8 bases line up with TRBD1. CDR1 and CDR2 from the germline V gene are SGHDT and YYEEEE. J was trimmed by 9 bases and V by 0 bases; bases with no gene match: 7. The CDR3 sequence is 14 residues long. The DNA for the CDR3 is TGTGCCAGCAGCTTGGACAGGGGGTTGGGGTCCCAGTACTTC. Translating gives CASSLDRGLGSQYF.

This clonotype was recorded a few times. The V gene is TRBV6-1, the J gene TRBJ1-2; no definite D call. Deletions cut 3 bases from V and 3 bases from J, with 11 bases between. This CDR3 has 14 residues. Per the germline V gene, CDR1 is MNHNS and CDR2 is SASEGT. CDR3 sequence reads: CASSDPLGYYGYTF. In DNA form, the CDR3 reads TGTGCCAGCAGTGACCCGCTGGGCTACTATGGCTACACCTTC.

This clonotype was seen ten or more times. The chain is built from TRBV12-3 or TRBV12-4 and TRBJ1-1; D may be TRBD1 (5 bases). V was clipped by 5 bases and J by 4 bases, with 11 bases between them. This CDR3 comprises 13 residues. CDR3 sequence: CASSQQDVTEAFF. Here the CDR3 DNA reads TGTGCCAGCAGTCAACAGGACGTCACTGAAGCTTTCTTT.

This clonotype was counted only a few times. This rearrangement joins TRBV20-1 to TRBJ2-3; 15 nucleotides agree with TRBD2. Germline trimming cut 2 bases from V and 0 bases from J; bases unmatched to any gene: 12. Germline CDR1 and CDR2: DFQATT and SNEGSKA (reference sequence). This CDR3 is built from 20 residues. In DNA form, the CDR3 reads TGCAGTGCTAGATTACCGGGACTAGCGGGGGGCCTAACTAGCACAGATACGCAGTATTTT. Protein product: CSARLPGLAGGLTSTDTQYF.

This clonotype was detected only a few times. The chain couples TRBV29-1 to TRBJ2-7; 11 bases match TRBD1. The length of the CDR3 is 15 residues. The junction had 5 bases not matched to a gene; V was cut back by 1 base and J by 3 bases. Germline CDR1 reads SQVTM; CDR2 reads ANQGSEA. The CDR3 DNA reads as TGCAGCGTTGAAGGGGCCGGGACAGGGGGCTACGAGCAGTACTTC. This codes for CSVEGAGTGGYEQYF.

This clonotype was detected only a few times. This chain links TRBV7-2 with TRBJ1-2; tentatively, D is TRBD1 (6 bases). Germline-derived CDR1 and CDR2 are SGHTA and FQGNSA. Trimming removed 5 bases at V and 10 bases at J, with 23 bases between. This CDR3 spans 15 amino acids. The CDR3 DNA reads as TGTGCCAGCAGCCGCTTTTATTCTCTGGACAGCTCCTACACCTTC. Translating it yields CASSRFYSLDSSYTF.

This clonotype was counted many times. An end of the junction differs from the germline gene, which may be a read error. The V and J genes are TRBV7-7 and TRBJ2-5, with D possibly called TRBD1 or TRBD2 (6 bases each). This CDR3 has 15 amino acids. Per germline, CDR1 SSHAT and CDR2 FNYEAQ (reference sequence). Here the CDR3 DNA reads TGTGCTAGCAGCTTAGTAGGGGGGTACCAAGAGACCCAGTACTTC. It yields the protein CASSLVGGYQETQYF.

The sample holds many counts of this clonotype. The chain is built from TRBV2 and TRBJ2-5, with 9 nucleotides matching TRBD1. The CDR3 loop spans 14 amino acids. Trimming cost V 6 bases and J 5 bases; bases outside gene matches: 7. The germline gives CDR1 SNHLY, CDR2 FYNNEI. The CDR3 DNA sequence: TGTGCCAGCAGCGGATTGGGGACAGGGGAGACCCAGTACTTC. Its protein product is CASSGLGTGETQYF.

This clonotype has a handful of counts. The rearrangement uses TRBV14 and TRBJ1-2; 7 bases match TRBD1. The V gene's germline CDR1 is SGHDN and CDR2 FVKESK. This CDR3 is built from 17 residues. Trimming removed 1 base from V and 2 bases from J; junction bases left unmatched: 10. The CDR3: CASSQAAKGTDNYGYTF. The CDR3 nucleotides read TGTGCCAGCAGCCAAGCCGCCAAAGGGACAGACAACTATGGCTACACCTTC.

The V call is TRBV5-1, the J call TRBJ1-2; D might be TRBD1 (5 bases). Germline V lookup: CDR1 SGHRS, CDR2 YFSETQ. The CDR3 has 13 residues. V was pared by 0 bases and J by 7 bases, with 10 bases between. This chain's CDR3 is CASSLEGRSGYTF. In DNA form, the CDR3 reads TGCGCCAGCAGCTTGGAGGGGCGCTCTGGCTACACCTTC.

The chain employs TRBV5-1 and TRBJ1-2; tentatively, D is TRBD1 (6 bases). V lost 0 bases, J lost 8 bases, and 14 bases lay in between. Germline CDR1 is SGHRS and CDR2 is YFSETQ. This CDR3 contains 14 residues. CDR3 DNA: TGCGCCAGCAGCTTGGATTACAGGGCAGGAGGCTACACCTTC. It codes for CASSLDYRAGGYTF. The whole variable domain, filled in from reference TRBV5-1 and TRBJ1-2, reads KAGVTQTPRYLIKTRGQQVTLSCSPISGHRSVSWYQQTPGQGLQFLFEYFSETQRNKGNFPGRFSGRQFSNSRSEMNVSTLELGDSALYLCASSLDYRAGGYTFGSGTRLTVV.

The rearrangement links TRBV2 to TRBJ1-3, with 8 bases lining up with TRBD1. In germline, CDR1 is SNHLY, CDR2 FYNNEI. This CDR3 has 15 residues. Trimming at V came to 5 bases and at J to 4 bases, leaving 7 bases not matched to a gene. CDR3 protein: CASSRTGPLGNTIYF. CDR3 DNA: TGTGCCAGCAGTCGGACAGGGCCCCTCGGAAACACCATATATTTT. Drawing the rest from reference TRBV2 and TRBJ1-3, the complete variable domain is EPEVTQTPSHQVTQMGQEVILRCVPISNHLYFYWYRQILGQKVEFLVSFYNNEISEKSEIFDDQFSVERPDGSNFTLKIRSTKLEDSAMYFCASSRTGPLGNTIYFGEGSWLTVV.

This clonotype showed up many times. The chain combines TRBV27 with TRBJ2-3; 9 nucleotides agree with TRBD2. Germline trimming cut 10 bases from V and 0 bases from J; bases unmatched to any gene: 17. The CDR3 runs 18 residues. Germline V lookup: CDR1 MNHEY, CDR2 SMNVEV (reference sequence). CDR3 sequence: CATRTLASGEPSTDTQYF. The CDR3 bases are TGTGCCACCCGGACGCTGGCTAGCGGGGAACCTAGCACAGATACGCAGTATTTT.